These 29 T cell receptor beta chains were all obtained from the same sample, sequenced in a study of CD8+ T cells in alopecia areata. Treatment: oral pan-JAK inhibitor, 5-10 mg twice daily. The sequencing template was cDNA reverse transcribed from extracted RNA. Sequencing was performed with immunoSEQ multiplex PCR; in TCRdb, only in-frame clones are kept and a portion is missing. The sample shows roughly 200,000 clones, approximately 45% of them seen only once. The sample here was CD4+ T cells sorted from blood, taken at roughly week 36, from a patient treated with tofacitinib. The receptors originated from a human donor with alopecia areata.

V usage is TRBV10-3 and J usage is TRBJ1-2; no firm D call. The V gene's germline CDR1 is ENHRY and CDR2 SYGVKD. V lost 0 bases and J lost 3, with 5 bases in between. This CDR3 region has 13 residues. The CDR3 DNA sequence: TGTGCCATCAGTGAGTCTCTGGACTATGGCTACACCTTC. Its protein product is CAISESLDYGYTF.

This clone was seen a few times. The gene calls are TRBV11-2 and TRBJ2-7; D ambiguous. Germline CDR1 is SGHAT and CDR2 is FQNNGV. V dropped 1 base and J dropped 3 bases, with 10 bases sitting between them. The CDR3 sequence is 14 residues long. This CDR3 reads CASSLGVSSYEQYF. The CDR3 DNA reads TGTGCCAGCAGCTTAGGGGTCAGCAGCTACGAGCAGTACTTC.

This chain connects TRBV29-1 to TRBJ2-2; D is unresolved. The CDR3 sequence is 14 residues long. Germline CDR1 SQVTM, CDR2 ANQGSEA. With 7 bases removed from V and 4 bases from J, the gap between germline ends came to 16 bases. This chain's CDR3 is CSGLIASGTGELFF. The CDR3 nucleotides read TGCAGCGGCCTAATAGCTAGTGGCACCGGGGAGCTGTTTTTT.

The rearrangement joins TRBV19 to TRBJ1-5; D is unclear. Between the trimmed V and J ends, which lost 3 bases and 0 bases, there was a span of 6 bases. The CDR3 is 14 amino acids. Germline V gives CDR1 LNHDA, CDR2 SQIVND (reference sequence). CDR3 sequence: CASSIVNSNQPQHF. As DNA, the CDR3 is TGTGCCAGTAGTATCGTGAATAGCAATCAGCCCCAGCATTTT.

A few counts support this clone. Here the CDR3 reads CASQGAWGRLDNEQFF. The CDR3 nucleotides read TGTGCCAGCCAGGGGGCGTGGGGGAGGCTAGACAATGAGCAGTTCTTC. The rearrangement joins TRBV21-1 to TRBJ2-1; the table's D gene call, TRBD1, was not cross checked with the DNA. TRBV21-1 is flagged as a pseudogene. The CDR3 is made up of 16 amino acids.

This clone has a handful of counts. The chain combines TRBV28 with TRBJ1-5; TRBD1 aligns across 10 bases. CDR1 and CDR2 (germline): MDHEN, SYDVKM. The trim removed 4 bases at V and 2 bases at J, leaving 11 bases unmatched. This CDR3 spans 18 amino acids. In nucleotides, the CDR3 is TGTGCCAGCAGTTCCCATGGACAGGGGGGATTACGCAATCAGCCCCAGCATTTT. It translates to CASSSHGQGGLRNQPQHF.

The V call is TRBV29-1, the J call TRBJ1-2; unclear D gene. The V end lost 6 bases, the J end lost 4 bases, and 9 bases lay between the germline ends. Germline CDR1 reads SQVTM; CDR2 reads ANQGSEA. CDR3 length: 11 residues. CDR3 nucleotide sequence: TGCAGCGTCGCAGAGGCCTATGGCTACACCTTC. Protein: CSVAEAYGYTF.

In its sample, this clone was seen a few times. This chain joins TRBV19 and TRBJ2-2; D possibly corresponds to TRBD2 (6 bases). This CDR3 is 14 amino acids long. CDR1 is LNHDA and CDR2 is SQIVND in the germline V gene (reference sequence). Trimming shortened V by 7 bases and J by 4 bases, and 13 bases separated the two germline ends. For the CDR3, the DNA is TGTGCCAGTATTGCGGGACCACGCACCGGGGAGCTGTTTTTT. It is translated as CASIAGPRTGELFF. Together with reference TRBV19 and TRBJ2-2, the CDR3 gives the full variable domain: DGGITQSPKYLFRKEGQNVTLSCEQNLNHDAMYWYRQDPGQGLRLIYYSQIVNDFQKGDIAEGYSVSREKKESFPLTVTSAQKNPTAFYLCASIAGPRTGELFFGEGSRLTVL.

This chain links TRBV11-2 with TRBJ2-1, with TRBD2 identical over 11 bases. This CDR3 has 14 amino acids. Germline V CDR1 and CDR2: SGHAT, FQNNGV. With V trimmed by 6 bases and J by 9 bases, 7 bases remained unmatched. CDR3 DNA sequence: TGTGCCAGCAGGGACACTAGCGGGAGTTTTGAGCAGTTCTTC. Translating it yields CASRDTSGSFEQFF.

This clone was counted a few times. As DNA, the CDR3 is TGTGCCAGCAGCCCTCGACGGAGCTCCTACGAGCAGTACTTC. Its protein product is CASSPRRSSYEQYF. The genes are TRBV7-8 and TRBJ2-7; no clear D gene. This CDR3 is 14 amino acids long. The V end was cut by 5 bases, the J end by 0 bases, with 11 bases between. The germline V gene encodes CDR1 SGHVS and CDR2 FQNEAQ.

J is TRBJ2-7 and V is TRBV7-2; 11 bases fit TRBD2. With V trimmed by 1 base and J by 7 bases, 6 bases remained unmatched. The CDR3 loop spans 15 amino acids. Germline V lookup: CDR1 SGHTA, CDR2 FQGNSA. CDR3 amino acids: CASSLETSGSLEQYF. CDR3 DNA sequence: TGTGCCAGCAGCTTAGAAACTAGCGGGAGTTTAGAGCAGTACTTC.

This chain uses TRBV2 with TRBJ1-5, with D possibly TRBD1 on 5 matching bases. V lost 8 bases and J 5 bases, leaving 13 bases between the germline ends. CDR1 and CDR2 (germline): SNHLY, FYNNEI. This CDR3 has 13 amino acids. The CDR3 region has the DNA TGTGCCAGCCGCCTCGCGGGGGATCAGCCCCAGCATTTT. Its translation: CASRLAGDQPQHF.

This clone turned up a few times. The CDR3 reads CAWRDRGKYEQYF. CDR3 DNA sequence: TGTGCCTGGAGGGACAGGGGGAAATACGAGCAGTACTTC. The V gene is TRBV30, the J gene TRBJ2-7; 10 nucleotides align to TRBD1. V gave up 3 bases and J gave up 4 bases; unmatched junction bases: 3. The CDR3 contains 13 residues. Germline values: CDR1 GTSNPN, CDR2 SVGIG (reference sequence).

This chain connects TRBV7-6 to TRBJ2-1; 8 bases agree with TRBD2. After removal of 2 bases from V and 8 bases from J, the junction contained 2 bases not matched to a gene. CDR1 is SGHVS, CDR2 FNYEAQ, per germline. CDR3 length: 13 amino acids. CDR3 sequence reads: CASSLTSGDEQFF. CDR3 nucleotides: TGTGCCAGCAGCTTAACTAGCGGCGATGAGCAGTTCTTC.

This sequence joins TRBV20-1 and TRBJ2-7; 7 bases agree with TRBD2. Germline loops: CDR1 DFQATT, CDR2 SNEGSKA (reference sequence). The CDR3 extends over 11 amino acids. The CDR3 DNA is TGCAGCTACCCGGGGGGCTACGAGCAGTACTTC. As protein: CSYPGGYEQYF.

This clone was picked up a small number of times. V is TRBV6-1 and J is TRBJ2-1; 9 nucleotides agree with TRBD1. This CDR3 spans 15 amino acids. The ends lost 6 bases at V and 7 bases at J; junction bases unmatched: 10. Germline V lookup: CDR1 MNHNS, CDR2 SASEGT. In nucleotides, the CDR3 is TGTGCCAGCAGAGACCCCGGGACAGGGTTAAATGAGCAGTTCTTC. Translating gives CASRDPGTGLNEQFF.

This sequence joins TRBV5-1 and TRBJ1-5; D remains ambiguous. The CDR3 covers 15 residues. The V end lost 0 bases, the J end lost 2 bases, and 9 bases lay between the germline ends. Germline V gene data show CDR1 as SGHRS and CDR2 as YFSETQ. The CDR3 is CASSLGPGGNQPQHF. CDR3 bases: TGCGCCAGCAGCTTGGGACCCGGGGGCAATCAGCCCCAGCATTTT.

The rearrangement joins TRBV5-1 to TRBJ1-2; no firm D call. Trimming took off 5 bases at V and 6 bases at J, with 14 bases between the two ends. CDR1 and CDR2 from the germline V gene are SGHRS and YFSETQ. The CDR3 is 13 amino acids. The CDR3 nucleotides are TGCGCCAGCAGGGCAACCCTGTGGGATGGCTACACCTTC. Protein sequence: CASRATLWDGYTF.

V gene TRBV2 combines with J gene TRBJ2-3; D is unresolved. CDR1 is SNHLY and CDR2 is FYNNEI in the germline V gene. This CDR3 region has 14 residues. V was pared by 4 bases and J by 4 bases, with 12 bases between. DNA for the CDR3: TGTGCCAGCAGTGCGGTTTTGGGTTCAGATACGCAGTATTTT. It specifies CASSAVLGSDTQYF.

This chain links TRBV2 with TRBJ2-1; tentatively, D is TRBD1 (6 bases). CDR3 length: 15 residues. The V and J ends lost 5 bases and 3 bases respectively, with 14 bases between them. CDR1 is SNHLY, CDR2 FYNNEI, per germline. The DNA of the CDR3 is TGTGCCAGCAGTAGACAGGACCCGGGCTACAATGAGCAGTTCTTC. It yields the protein CASSRQDPGYNEQFF.

The chain links TRBV5-1 to TRBJ2-5; D tentatively reads TRBD1 or TRBD2 (5 bases each). Between the trimmed V and J ends, which lost 2 bases and 1 base, there was a span of 15 bases. The CDR3 consists of 16 residues. Per germline, CDR1 SGHRS and CDR2 YFSETQ. CDR3 sequence: CASSFGGTSSQETQYF. CDR3 coding DNA: TGCGCCAGCAGCTTTGGTGGGACCTCCTCCCAAGAGACCCAGTACTTC.

The V gene is TRBV29-1, the J gene TRBJ2-3; D remains unclear. The CDR3 length is 12 residues. Germline loops: CDR1 SQVTM, CDR2 ANQGSEA. V was shortened by 2 bases and J by 10 bases, with 13 bases between the two germline ends. The CDR3 spells CSVETDLKSQYF. Written as DNA, the CDR3 is TGCAGCGTTGAAACAGACCTCAAGTCGCAGTATTTT.

The rearrangement uses TRBV6-5 and TRBJ1-1; 10 positions match TRBD1. The CDR3 totals 13 residues. V lost 4 bases to trimming and J lost 11 bases; unmatched junction nucleotides: 7. CDR1 and CDR2 (germline): MNHEY, SVGAGI. The CDR3 DNA sequence: TGTGCCAGCAGTTCCTCCGGGACAGGGGTCGCTTTCTTT. Translated: CASSSSGTGVAFF.

The chain recombines TRBV5-1 with TRBJ1-5; D remains unclear. Trimming cost V 2 bases and J 2 bases, with 11 bases left between them. Germline CDR1 reads SGHRS; CDR2 reads YFSETQ. The CDR3 totals 15 residues. The CDR3 sequence is CASSLLPGGNQPQHF. DNA of the CDR3: TGCGCCAGCAGCTTACTTCCCGGGGGCAATCAGCCCCAGCATTTT.

This chain uses TRBV7-2 with TRBJ2-3, with 9 positions matching TRBD1. This CDR3 has 14 residues. V shed 5 bases, J shed 6 bases, and the junction held 6 bases outside the gene matches. Germline V gene sequence: CDR1 SGHTA, CDR2 FQGNSA. The CDR3 reads CASSPTGGRDTQYF. CDR3 sequence (DNA): TGTGCCAGCAGCCCGACAGGGGGTCGGGATACGCAGTATTTT.

This chain joins TRBV7-9 and TRBJ2-5, with D unresolved. The V end lost 7 bases, the J end lost 5 bases, and 8 bases lay between the germline ends. CDR1 and CDR2 from the germline V gene are SEHNR and FQNEAQ (reference sequence). The CDR3 has 11 amino acids. CDR3 region: CASTTEETQYF. CDR3 DNA sequence: TGTGCCAGCACAACAGAGGAGACCCAGTACTTC.

V is TRBV9 and J is TRBJ2-1; 8 nucleotides match TRBD2. The V segment lost 0 bases and the J segment 5 bases; nucleotides outside the gene matches: 4. Germline CDR1 and CDR2: SGDLS and YYNGEE. The CDR3 is made up of 15 amino acids. The CDR3 protein is CASSVEGGGNNEQFF. The CDR3 nucleotides read TGTGCCAGCAGCGTAGAGGGCGGGGGGAACAATGAGCAGTTCTTC.

This clone was seen only a few times. The V gene is TRBV4-1, the J gene TRBJ2-2; 12 bases line up with TRBD2. V lost 4 bases to trimming and J lost 3 bases; unmatched junction nucleotides: 3. The CDR3 length is 16 residues. Germline V gene data show CDR1 as MGHRA and CDR2 as YSYEKL. CDR3 in DNA: TGCGCCAGCAGCCGGAGACTAGCGGGAGACACCGGGGAGCTGTTTTTT. It is translated as CASSRRLAGDTGELFF.

The chain carries TRBV14 and TRBJ2-3; D is unclear. Germline V gene data show CDR1 as SGHDN and CDR2 as FVKESK. V lost 4 bases to trimming and J lost 3 bases, with 5 bases between them. The CDR3 has 12 amino acids. The CDR3 DNA reads as TGTGCCAGCAGCCCCCAAACAGATACGCAGTATTTT. Protein product: CASSPQTDTQYF.